The next 26 T cell receptor beta chains were all read from a single sample in a study of blood T cell repertoires in COVID-19. Assay used: immunoSEQ multiplex PCR; TCRdb lists only in-frame clones, some missing. The data show 90,000 to 120,000 clones, 75% to 95% seen once. Sequences were obtained from peripheral blood. The receptors here all came from a woman under 40 with acute or convalescent COVID-19.

The chain links TRBV4-1 to TRBJ2-2; the D is unclear. Germline loops: CDR1 MGHRA, CDR2 YSYEKL. The CDR3 has 14 residues. V was pared by 3 bases and J by 6 bases, with 11 bases between. The CDR3 is CASSHSKWSGELFF. The CDR3, as DNA: TGCGCCAGCAGCCATAGTAAGTGGTCCGGGGAGCTGTTTTTT.

The count of this clone is one. The V gene is TRBV30, the J gene TRBJ1-2; 7 positions match TRBD1. V shed 4 bases and J 4 bases; nucleotides not matched to a gene: 9. Germline CDR1 GTSNPN, CDR2 SVGIG (reference sequence). This CDR3 region has 14 residues. CDR3 in DNA: TGTGCCTGGAACAATCCAGGGGGGTTCTATGGCTACACCTTC. It specifies CAWNNPGGFYGYTF. Full variable domain (rest looked up from reference TRBV30 and TRBJ1-2): SQTIHQWPATLVQPVGSPLSLECTVEGTSNPNLYWYRQAAGRGLQLLFYSVGIGQISSEVPQNLSASRPQDRQFILSSKKLLLSDSGFYLCAWNNPGGFYGYTFGSGTRLTVV.

The J gene is TRBJ1-4, the V gene TRBV4-2; no clear D gene. The V end was cut by 3 bases, the J end by 5 bases, with 16 bases between. The germline CDR1 and CDR2 sequences are LGHNA and YNFKEQ. This CDR3 is 16 amino acids long. The CDR3 loop is CASSQPRPRENEKLFF. CDR3 nucleotides: TGTGCCAGCAGCCAGCCCAGGCCACGGGAGAATGAAAAACTGTTTTTT.

CDR3 nucleotide sequence: TGTGCCAGCAGCCTCGAAACAGGTTATGGCTACACCTTC. Translated, it gives CASSLETGYGYTF. The chain couples TRBV7-9 to TRBJ1-2; possible D gene TRBD1, 5 bases. V dropped 5 bases and J dropped 5 bases, with 12 bases sitting between them. CDR1 and CDR2 from the germline V gene are SEHNR and FQNEAQ (reference sequence). The CDR3 is made up of 13 amino acids.

CDR3 sequence (DNA): TGTGCCAGCAGCTTAGGGGGGCTTTCCTACAATGAGCAGTTCTTC. Translation gives CASSLGGLSYNEQFF. V usage is TRBV7-6 and J usage is TRBJ2-1; D possibly corresponds to TRBD1 (6 bases). Trimming removed 1 base at V and 1 base at J, with 8 bases between. This CDR3 spans 15 amino acids. Germline loops: CDR1 SGHVS, CDR2 FNYEAQ.

The chain carries TRBV28 and TRBJ2-1; possibly TRBD1 for D (6 bases). Trimming removed 3 bases from V and 2 bases from J, with 11 bases in between. The CDR3 has 15 amino acids. Germline assignment: CDR1 MDHEN and CDR2 SYDVKM. The CDR3 region has the DNA TGTGCCAGCAGTTTTGTGGGGGCCGCCTACAATGAGCAGTTCTTC. It codes for CASSFVGAAYNEQFF. Full variable domain (outside the CDR3, taken from reference TRBV28 and TRBJ2-1): DVKVTQSSRYLVKRTGEKVFLECVQDMDHENMFWYRQDPGLGLRLIYFSYDVKMKEKGDIPEGYSVSREKKERFSLILESASTNQTSMYLCASSFVGAAYNEQFFGPGTRLTVL.

This chain connects TRBV7-2 to TRBJ2-7; tentative D call: TRBD1 (5 bases). CDR1 SGHTA and CDR2 FQGNSA come from the germline V gene. This CDR3 is 14 amino acids long. Trimming took off 3 bases at V and 2 bases at J, with 11 bases between the two ends. The CDR3 sequence is CASSLSGNTYEQYF. The CDR3 DNA reads as TGTGCCAGCAGCTTGTCAGGGAATACCTACGAGCAGTACTTC.

The V and J genes are TRBV7-2 and TRBJ2-7; 7 nucleotides align to TRBD1. Looked up from germline, CDR1 is SGHTA and CDR2 is FQGNSA. CDR3 length equals 14 residues. V was clipped by 6 bases and J by 3 bases; unmatched bases: 8. CDR3 in DNA: TGTGCCAGCAGTCGGGACAGAACCTTCTACGAGCAGTACTTC. This translates into CASSRDRTFYEQYF.

The chain is built from TRBV4-1 and TRBJ2-3, with D possibly matching TRBD1 (6 bases). Germline loops: CDR1 MGHRA, CDR2 YSYEKL. CDR3 length: 17 amino acids. The V end was cut by 6 bases, the J end by 0 bases, with 19 bases between. The CDR3 sequence: CASSQTEGTLSTDTQYF. CDR3 sequence (DNA): TGCGCCAGCAGTCAAACAGAGGGGACACTTAGCACAGATACGCAGTATTTT.

The V gene is TRBV2, the J gene TRBJ2-3; TRBD2 matches at 13 bases. After removal of 4 bases from V and 3 bases from J, the junction contained 4 bases not matched to a gene. Germline lookup yields CDR1 SNHLY and CDR2 FYNNEI. The CDR3 covers 16 residues. The CDR3 DNA follows: TGTGCCAGCAGTGTGGGACTAGCGGGATCAACAGATACGCAGTATTTT. It yields the protein CASSVGLAGSTDTQYF. Full variable domain (missing parts from reference TRBV2 and TRBJ2-3): EPEVTQTPSHQVTQMGQEVILRCVPISNHLYFYWYRQILGQKVEFLVSFYNNEISEKSEIFDDQFSVERPDGSNFTLKIRSTKLEDSAMYFCASSVGLAGSTDTQYFGPGTRLTVL.

The V and J genes are TRBV7-9 and TRBJ1-4; 9 bases agree with TRBD1. This CDR3 is built from 15 residues. The V gene's germline CDR1 is SEHNR and CDR2 FQNEAQ (reference sequence). With V trimmed by 5 bases and J by 5 bases, 6 bases remained unmatched. This CDR3 reads CASSRRTGENEKLFF. The CDR3 coding sequence is TGTGCCAGCAGCCGCAGGACAGGGGAGAATGAAAAACTGTTTTTT.

This clone was counted between two and nine times. The CDR3 sequence is CASSQGRTGPYNEQFF. The CDR3 coding sequence is TGCGCCAGCAGCCAAGGCCGGACAGGTCCCTACAATGAGCAGTTCTTC. The chain is built from TRBV4-3 and TRBJ2-1, with 7 bases that match TRBD1. V dropped 1 base and J dropped 2; count of bases not matched to a gene: 5. Germline V gene sequence: CDR1 LGHNA, CDR2 YSLEER. This CDR3 spans 16 amino acids.

J is TRBJ1-5 and V is TRBV18; D perhaps matches TRBD1 (6 bases). Germline values: CDR1 KGHSH, CDR2 LQKENI. The V end was cut by 5 bases, the J end by 5 bases, with 10 bases between. The CDR3 has 13 residues. The CDR3, as DNA: TGTGCCAGCTCAGGGGAGGGGGATCAGCCCCAGCATTTT. Protein product: CASSGEGDQPQHF.

This chain connects TRBV7-3 to TRBJ2-3; D is unclear. CDR3 length: 14 amino acids. V lost 2 bases, J lost 4 bases, and 10 bases lay in between. The germline CDR1 and CDR2 sequences are SGHTA and FQGTGA. CDR3 sequence: CASSLLGVADTQYF. CDR3 nucleotides: TGTGCCAGCAGCTTATTGGGCGTCGCAGATACGCAGTATTTT.

The CDR3 loop reads CASSESQGKVPFF. Here the CDR3 DNA reads TGCGCCAGCAGTGAGTCGCAGGGTAAGGTCCCGTTCTTC. This chain connects TRBV10-1 to TRBJ2-1; TRBD1 is a possible D gene (5 bases). The V end was cut by 0 bases, the J end by 15 bases, with 15 bases between. This CDR3 region has 13 residues. The germline V gene encodes CDR1 WNHNN and CDR2 SYGVQD (reference sequence).

The J gene is TRBJ2-4, the V gene TRBV5-1; D may be TRBD2 (5 bases). From germline, CDR1 is SGHRS and CDR2 YFSETQ. Trimming left V 3 bases short and J 5 bases short, with 15 bases between. The CDR3 sequence is 15 residues long. The CDR3 bases are TGCGCCAGCAGCTCTCATCCCGGGATCGAAAACATTCAGTACTTC. This codes for CASSSHPGIENIQYF. Looking up the rest from reference TRBV5-1 and TRBJ2-4 gives the full variable domain: KAGVTQTPRYLIKTRGQQVTLSCSPISGHRSVSWYQQTPGQGLQFLFEYFSETQRNKGNFPGRFSGRQFSNSRSEMNVSTLELGDSALYLCASSSHPGIENIQYFGAGTRLSVL.

The genes are TRBV6-2 or TRBV6-3 and TRBJ1-2, with TRBD1 matching 8 bases. With 2 bases clipped from V and 7 bases from J, the junction kept 9 bases outside the gene matches. The CDR3 has 15 amino acids. The germline gives CDR1 MNHEY, CDR2 SVGEGT. CDR3 residues: CASSYPGQGAGGYTF. The DNA of the CDR3 is TGTGCCAGCAGTTACCCCGGACAGGGTGCAGGTGGCTACACCTTC.

This clone has just a few counts. The chain employs TRBV11-2 and TRBJ2-5; D unclear. Germline loops: CDR1 SGHAT, CDR2 FQNNGV. The CDR3 has 15 amino acids. With 1 base removed from V and 0 bases from J, the gap between germline ends came to 9 bases. DNA for the CDR3: TGTGCCAGCAGCTTAGTCGTTCCGTACCAAGAGACCCAGTACTTC. Encoded protein: CASSLVVPYQETQYF.

The rearrangement uses TRBV18 and TRBJ2-2; tentatively, D is TRBD1 (5 bases). V lost 6 bases and J 0 bases, leaving 11 bases between the germline ends. The CDR3 has 15 amino acids. From germline, CDR1 is KGHSH and CDR2 LQKENI. CDR3 residues: CASSPDISNTGELFF. The CDR3 region has the DNA TGTGCCAGCTCTCCGGACATCTCGAACACCGGGGAGCTGTTTTTT.

Only one count was recorded for this clone. This CDR3 reads CASRGAQGISYGYTF. DNA for the CDR3: TGTGCCAGTAGGGGGGCCCAGGGGATCAGCTATGGCTACACCTTC. The rearrangement uses TRBV19 and TRBJ1-2; possible D gene TRBD1, 6 bases. V shed 6 bases and J shed 4 bases, with 18 bases lying between them. The CDR3 totals 15 residues. Germline CDR1 is LNHDA and CDR2 is SQIVND (reference sequence).

V gene TRBV28 combines with J gene TRBJ1-2, with D possibly matching TRBD1 (5 bases). Between the trimmed V and J ends, which lost 4 bases and 4 bases, there was a span of 19 bases. This CDR3 spans 16 amino acids. CDR1 and CDR2 from the germline V gene are MDHEN and SYDVKM. CDR3 in amino acids: CASSSPQTGVGYGYTF. In DNA form, the CDR3 reads TGTGCCAGCAGTTCCCCGCAGACGGGGGTGGGCTATGGCTACACCTTC.

The chain employs TRBV24-1 and TRBJ2-1; 7 nucleotides match TRBD1. The ends lost 6 bases at V and 5 bases at J; junction bases unmatched: 12. The CDR3 spans 16 residues. Germline V gives CDR1 KGHDR, CDR2 SFDVKD. The CDR3 protein is CATSLGGGAPNNEQFF. DNA of the CDR3: TGTGCCACCAGTTTAGGGGGCGGAGCTCCTAACAATGAGCAGTTCTTC.

The V and J genes are TRBV7-3 and TRBJ2-1; D perhaps matches TRBD2 (6 bases). V lost 5 bases and J 7 bases, leaving 24 bases between the germline ends. The CDR3 runs to 17 residues. The germline CDR1 and CDR2 sequences are SGHTA and FQGTGA. This CDR3 reads CASSPRPGRPSLNEQFF. CDR3 DNA: TGTGCCAGCAGCCCCCGTCCGGGGAGGCCCAGTCTAAATGAGCAGTTCTTC.

The genes are TRBV19 and TRBJ1-2; 7 positions agree with TRBD1. J gave up 3 bases and V 6 bases, and 10 bases lay outside the gene matches. There are 15 residues in the CDR3. Germline lookup yields CDR1 LNHDA and CDR2 SQIVND (reference sequence). The CDR3 is CASSVDRAVDYGYTF. The CDR3 DNA reads as TGTGCCAGTAGCGTAGACAGGGCGGTTGACTATGGCTACACCTTC.

The chain couples TRBV3-1 (or the pseudogene TRBV3-2) to TRBJ1-1, with 8 nucleotides matching TRBD1. The CDR3 spans 13 residues. Losses at the gene ends were 3 bases for V and 8 bases for J; bases not matched to a gene: 5. Germline lookup yields CDR1 LGHDT and CDR2 YNNKEL (reference sequence). CDR3 protein: CASSHSDRDEAFF. The CDR3 DNA follows: TGTGCCAGCAGCCACTCGGACAGGGACGAAGCTTTCTTT.

The chain recombines TRBV7-2 with TRBJ1-1, with 9 positions matching TRBD1. The CDR3 totals 16 residues. Germline assignment: CDR1 SGHTA and CDR2 FQGNSA. Losses at the gene ends were 4 bases for V and 2 bases for J; bases not matched to a gene: 8. CDR3 DNA: TGTGCCAGCAGCTCCTACAGGGGGCTACTTAACACTGAAGCTTTCTTT. It translates to CASSSYRGLLNTEAFF.